This T cell receptor (beta chain) derives from a study of response to subunit inactivated influenza vaccine. Regarding the study as a whole: Each seasonal influenza vaccination, the authors suggested, recruits few new T cells.

MiXCR, run by TCRdb on the RT-PCR reads, gives a single entry per CDR3 protein. The sample yields under 800,000 distinct CDR3 sequences, over 11% seen once. V was clipped by 6 bases and J by 0 bases, with 15 bases between them. Per germline, CDR1 MNHEY and CDR2 SMNVEV (reference sequence). The CDR3 consists of 15 residues. This clonotype was detected only a few times. The antigen remains undetermined. The V call is TRBV27, the J call TRBJ2-7, with D perhaps matching TRBD1 (6 bases). This sequence was found in a man aged 50 to 60 who received an inactivated influenza vaccine. The material sequenced was PBMCs from blood, taken 14 days before vaccination. CDR3 sequence: CASRKQGVSSYEQYF. In DNA form, the CDR3 reads TGTGCCAGCAGGAAACAGGGAGTGAGCTCCTACGAGCAGTACTTC.